This T cell receptor (beta chain) was sequenced in a study of shared clonotypes between healthy human individuals. Study in general: The study enrolled a couple of women and three men aged 18 to 49.

The CDR3 is made up of 12 amino acids. V gave up 3 bases and J gave up 0 bases, with 4 bases separating them. CDR1 and CDR2 from the germline V gene are SQVTM and ANQGSEA. The table came from immunoSEQ multiplex PCR; TCRdb's copy has only in-frame clones and leaves some out. The table records hundreds of thousands of clones, 70% to 80% of them present only once. Comment on this clone: The CDR3 does not close with the conserved phenylalanine or tryptophan, likely indicating a read error.

The material sequenced was PBMCs. The chain combines TRBV29-1 with TRBJ2-3; unclear D gene. The source is a woman in her forties in good health. Some clones in this sample may be carry-over from other donors' samples. The CDR3 sequence: CSVEDSTDTQYL. The CDR3 DNA reads TGCAGCGTTGAGGACAGCACAGATACGCAGTATCTT.